The clone carrying this TCR beta chain was seen only once. One end of the junction varies from germline; a read error may be responsible. CDR3 length equals 13 residues. The germline V gene encodes CDR1 ENHRY and CDR2 SYGVKD. In the authors' workflow: Reference gene primer amplification gave nucleated cell count estimates. The repertoire was sequenced with immunoSEQ multiplex PCR; TCRdb's copy has only in-frame clones and lacks some. That table supplies the V and J calls and clone size; D and trimming were determined from the DNA. The sample gives 400,000 or so clones, approximately 92% of which show up once; more than 0.95% is in the top ten. The data originate from a study of blood T cell repertoires in COVID-19. Turning to the study itself: PBMCs, B-cell-depleted T cells, or T cells provided the cDNA or gDNA that made up the material.

Those who participated ranged in age from 18 to 89 years and resided in about two dozen US areas. Participants' own reports of clinical history determined their cohort assignment. The sequence came from a man aged 30 to 39 who had recovered from COVID-19. The genes are TRBV10-3 and TRBJ1-5; possibly TRBD1 for D (5 bases). Material for sequencing was PBMCs or T cells enriched from blood (not recorded which). The chain's CDR3 is CAISERGSQPQHF. CDR3 in DNA: TGTGCCATAAGTGAGCGGGGGTCTCAGCCCCAGCATTTT.